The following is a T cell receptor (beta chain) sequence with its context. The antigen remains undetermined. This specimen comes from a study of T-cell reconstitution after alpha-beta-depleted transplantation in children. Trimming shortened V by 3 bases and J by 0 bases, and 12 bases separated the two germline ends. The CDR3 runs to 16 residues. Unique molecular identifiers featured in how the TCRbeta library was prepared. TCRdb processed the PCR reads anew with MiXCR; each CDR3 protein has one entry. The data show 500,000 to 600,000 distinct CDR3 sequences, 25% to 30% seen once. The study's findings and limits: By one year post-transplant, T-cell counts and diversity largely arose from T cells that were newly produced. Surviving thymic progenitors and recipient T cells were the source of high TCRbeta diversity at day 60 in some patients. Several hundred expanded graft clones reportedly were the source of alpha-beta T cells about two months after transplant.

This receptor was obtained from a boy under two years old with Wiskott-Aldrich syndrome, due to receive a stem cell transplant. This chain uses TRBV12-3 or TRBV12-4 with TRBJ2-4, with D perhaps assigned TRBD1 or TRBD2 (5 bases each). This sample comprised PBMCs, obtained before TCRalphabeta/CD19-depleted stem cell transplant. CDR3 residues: CASSLWGKIAKNIQYF. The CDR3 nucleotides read TGTGCCAGCAGTTTGTGGGGGAAGATAGCCAAAAACATTCAGTACTTC.